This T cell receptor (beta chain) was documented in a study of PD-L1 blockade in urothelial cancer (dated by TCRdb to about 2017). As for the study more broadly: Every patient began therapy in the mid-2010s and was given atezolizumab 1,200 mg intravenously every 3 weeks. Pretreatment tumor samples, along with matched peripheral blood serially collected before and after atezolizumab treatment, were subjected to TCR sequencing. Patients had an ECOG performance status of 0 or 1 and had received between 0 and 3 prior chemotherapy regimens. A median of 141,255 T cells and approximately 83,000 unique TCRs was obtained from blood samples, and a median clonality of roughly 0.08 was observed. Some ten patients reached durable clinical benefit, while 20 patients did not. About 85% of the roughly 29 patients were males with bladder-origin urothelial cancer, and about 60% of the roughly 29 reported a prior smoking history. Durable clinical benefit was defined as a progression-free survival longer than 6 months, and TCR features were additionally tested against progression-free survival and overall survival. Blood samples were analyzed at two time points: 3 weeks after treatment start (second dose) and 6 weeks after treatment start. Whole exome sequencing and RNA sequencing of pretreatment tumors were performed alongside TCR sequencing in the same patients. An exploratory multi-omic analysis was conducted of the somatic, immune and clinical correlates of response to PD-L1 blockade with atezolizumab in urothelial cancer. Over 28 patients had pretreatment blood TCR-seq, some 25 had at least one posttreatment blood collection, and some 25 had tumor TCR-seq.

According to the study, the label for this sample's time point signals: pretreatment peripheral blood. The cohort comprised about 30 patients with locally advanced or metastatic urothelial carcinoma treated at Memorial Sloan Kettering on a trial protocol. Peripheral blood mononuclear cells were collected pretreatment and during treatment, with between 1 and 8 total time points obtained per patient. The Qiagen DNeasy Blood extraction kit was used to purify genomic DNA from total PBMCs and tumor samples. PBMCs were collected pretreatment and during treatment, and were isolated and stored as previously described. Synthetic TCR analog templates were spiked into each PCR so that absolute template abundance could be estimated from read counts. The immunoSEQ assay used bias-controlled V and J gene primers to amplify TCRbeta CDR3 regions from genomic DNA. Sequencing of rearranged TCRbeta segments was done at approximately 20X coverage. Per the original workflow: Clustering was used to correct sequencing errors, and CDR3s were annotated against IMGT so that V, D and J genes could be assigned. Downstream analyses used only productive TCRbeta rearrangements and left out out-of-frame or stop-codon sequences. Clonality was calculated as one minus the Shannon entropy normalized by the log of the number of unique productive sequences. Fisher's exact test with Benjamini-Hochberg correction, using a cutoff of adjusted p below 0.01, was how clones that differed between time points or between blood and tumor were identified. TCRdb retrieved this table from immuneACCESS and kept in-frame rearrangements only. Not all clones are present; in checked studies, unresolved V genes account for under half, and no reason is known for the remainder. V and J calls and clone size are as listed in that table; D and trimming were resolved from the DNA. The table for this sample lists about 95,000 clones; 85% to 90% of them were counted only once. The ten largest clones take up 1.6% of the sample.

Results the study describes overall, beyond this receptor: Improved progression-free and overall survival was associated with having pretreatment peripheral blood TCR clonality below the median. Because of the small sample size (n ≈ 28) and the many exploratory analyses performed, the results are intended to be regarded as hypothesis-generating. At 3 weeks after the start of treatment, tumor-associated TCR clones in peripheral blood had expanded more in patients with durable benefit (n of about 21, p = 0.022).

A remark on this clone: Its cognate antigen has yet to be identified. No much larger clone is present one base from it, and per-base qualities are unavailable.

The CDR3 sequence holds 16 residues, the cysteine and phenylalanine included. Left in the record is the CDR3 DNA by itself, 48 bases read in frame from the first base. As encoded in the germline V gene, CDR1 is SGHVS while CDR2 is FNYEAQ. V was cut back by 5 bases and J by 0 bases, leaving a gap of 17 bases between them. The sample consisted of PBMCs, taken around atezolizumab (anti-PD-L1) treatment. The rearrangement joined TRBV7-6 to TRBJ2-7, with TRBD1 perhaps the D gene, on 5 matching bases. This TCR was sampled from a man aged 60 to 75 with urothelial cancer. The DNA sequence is TGTGCCAGCAGCGAAATCCAGGGTCCCCGCTCCTACGAGCAGTACTTC. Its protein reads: CASSEIQGPRSYEQYF. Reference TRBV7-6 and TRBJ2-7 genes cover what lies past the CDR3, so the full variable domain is GAGVSQSPRYKVTKRGQDVALRCDPISGHVSLYWYRQALGQGPEFLTYFNYEAQQDKSGLPNDRFSAERPEGSISTLTIQRTEQRDSAMYRCASSEIQGPRSYEQYFGPGTRLTVT.